The clone carrying this T cell receptor beta chain has only a few counts. Its antigen is currently unknown. The length of the CDR3 is 11 residues. Trimming took 6 bases from V and 8 from J, leaving 8 bases between them. Looked up from germline, CDR1 is MDHEN and CDR2 is SYDVKM. RNA extraction was followed by reverse transcription into cDNA, which acted as the sequencing template. Profiled with immunoSEQ multiplex PCR; TCRdb holds only in-frame clones, not every one. Counted here are 110,000 or so clones, 45% to 60% occurring once; the ten biggest clones make up 20% to 25%. This entry comes from a study of CD8+ T cells in alopecia areata. Study-level findings and limits: Higher clonality and more expanded CD8+ clones appeared in lesional than normal scalp.

The specimen was NKG2D-low CD8+ T cells sorted from blood. This sequence joins TRBV28 and TRBJ2-1; D not certain. The receptor was derived from a human donor with alopecia areata. CDR3 sequence: CASRVFHEQFF. As DNA, the CDR3 is TGTGCCAGCAGGGTTTTCCATGAGCAGTTCTTC.